This TCR beta chain was retrieved from a study of blood T cell repertoires in COVID-19. Across the study: Acute and convalescent COVID-19 specimens originated in the United States, Italy and Spain. PBMCs, B-cell-depleted T cells, or T cells were the source of the cDNA or gDNA that made up the material.

Seattle enrolled patients during active infection and tracked them longitudinally. As processed by the authors: Nucleated cell counts were estimated from reference gene primer amplification. Assay: immunoSEQ multiplex PCR; the TCRdb copy retains only in-frame clones and omits some. That table is the source of V, J and clone size, and D and trimming were worked out from the DNA. Among some 140,000 clones, approximately 85% were seen once, and the ten largest hold 0.63%. This clone was found once. Per germline, CDR1 SGHKS and CDR2 YYEKEE (reference sequence). The CDR3 is 14 amino acids. V was trimmed by 4 bases and J by 2 bases, leaving 12 bases between them.

The clonotype was recovered from a man aged 60-69 years with COVID-19, enrolled during active disease. The sequenced material came from peripheral blood. This chain links TRBV5-5 with TRBJ1-2; D gene uncertain. CDR3 DNA sequence: TGTGCCAGCAGCCCGGAGGCCCTCAACTATGGCTACACCTTC. It encodes CASSPEALNYGYTF.